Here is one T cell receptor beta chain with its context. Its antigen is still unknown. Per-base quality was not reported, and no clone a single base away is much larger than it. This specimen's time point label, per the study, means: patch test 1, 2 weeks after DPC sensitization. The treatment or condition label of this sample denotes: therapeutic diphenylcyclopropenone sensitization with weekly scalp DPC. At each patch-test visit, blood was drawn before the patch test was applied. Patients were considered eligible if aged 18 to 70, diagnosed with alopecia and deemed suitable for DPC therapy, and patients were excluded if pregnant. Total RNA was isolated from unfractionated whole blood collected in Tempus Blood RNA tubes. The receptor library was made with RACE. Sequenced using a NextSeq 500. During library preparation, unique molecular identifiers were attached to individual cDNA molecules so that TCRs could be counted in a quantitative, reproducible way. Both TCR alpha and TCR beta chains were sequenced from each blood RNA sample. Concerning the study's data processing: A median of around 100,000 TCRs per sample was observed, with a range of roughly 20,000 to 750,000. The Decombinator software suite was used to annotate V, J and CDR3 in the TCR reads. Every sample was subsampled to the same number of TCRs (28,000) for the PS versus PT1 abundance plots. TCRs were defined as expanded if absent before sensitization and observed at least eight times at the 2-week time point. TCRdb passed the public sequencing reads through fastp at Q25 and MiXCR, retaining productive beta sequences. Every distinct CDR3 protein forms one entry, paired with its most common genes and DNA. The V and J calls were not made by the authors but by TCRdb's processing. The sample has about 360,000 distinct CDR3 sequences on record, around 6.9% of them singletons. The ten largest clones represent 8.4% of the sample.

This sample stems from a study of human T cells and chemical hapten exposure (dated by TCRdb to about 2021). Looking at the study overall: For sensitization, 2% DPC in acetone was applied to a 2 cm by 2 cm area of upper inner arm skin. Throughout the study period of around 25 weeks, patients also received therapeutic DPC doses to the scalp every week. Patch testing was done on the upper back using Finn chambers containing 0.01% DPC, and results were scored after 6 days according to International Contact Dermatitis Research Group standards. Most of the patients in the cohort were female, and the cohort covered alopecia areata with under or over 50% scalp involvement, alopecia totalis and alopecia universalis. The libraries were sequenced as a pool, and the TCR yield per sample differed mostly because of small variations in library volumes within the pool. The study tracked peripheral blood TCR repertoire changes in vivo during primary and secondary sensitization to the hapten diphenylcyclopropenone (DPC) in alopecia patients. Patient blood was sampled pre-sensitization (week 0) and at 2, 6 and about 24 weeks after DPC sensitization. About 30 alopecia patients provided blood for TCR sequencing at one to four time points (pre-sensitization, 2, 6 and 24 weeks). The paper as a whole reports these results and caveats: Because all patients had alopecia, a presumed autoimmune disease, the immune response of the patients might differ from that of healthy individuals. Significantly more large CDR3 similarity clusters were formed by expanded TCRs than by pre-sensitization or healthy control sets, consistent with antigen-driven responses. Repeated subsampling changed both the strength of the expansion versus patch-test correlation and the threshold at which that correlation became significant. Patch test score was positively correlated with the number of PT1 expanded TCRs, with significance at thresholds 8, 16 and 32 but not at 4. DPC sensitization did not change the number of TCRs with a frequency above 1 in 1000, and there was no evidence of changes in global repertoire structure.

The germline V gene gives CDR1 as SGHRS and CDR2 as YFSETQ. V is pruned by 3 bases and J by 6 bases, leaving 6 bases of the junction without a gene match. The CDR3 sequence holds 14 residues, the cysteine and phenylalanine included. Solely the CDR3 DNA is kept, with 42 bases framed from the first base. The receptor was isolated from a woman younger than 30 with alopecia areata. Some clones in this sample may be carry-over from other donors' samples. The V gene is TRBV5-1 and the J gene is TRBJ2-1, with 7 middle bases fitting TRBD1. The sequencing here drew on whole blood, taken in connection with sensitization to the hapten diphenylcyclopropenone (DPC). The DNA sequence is TGCGCCAGCAGCTCGGGACCAGGGGGCAATGAGCAGTTCTTC. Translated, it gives CASSSGPGGNEQFF.